This T cell receptor beta chain was retrieved from a study of identical twins. Overall study results and limits: Donors were not followed over many years; analysis was cross-sectional.

This clonotype was found many times. Its antigen is still unknown. TCRdb itself ran the 5' RACE reads through MiXCR, one entry per CDR3 protein. The repertoire holds nearly 900,000 distinct CDR3 sequences, about 12% seen once, with around 1.5% in the top ten. These data also featured in a second study, about yellow fever vaccine responses in identical twins.

Specimen: PBMCs. This clonotype was obtained from a young woman in good health.

CDR3: CASRLQGTNTGELFF. CDR3 in DNA: TGTGCCAGCAGACTACAGGGAACGAACACCGGGGAGCTGTTTTTT. The rearrangement joins TRBV28 to TRBJ2-2; TRBD1 might be the D (6 bases). The V end was cut by 6 bases, the J end by 0 bases, with 11 bases between. This CDR3 is 15 amino acids long. Germline V gene sequence: CDR1 MDHEN, CDR2 SYDVKM.